Reported below is one T cell receptor (beta chain). It lacks a known antigen. No base quality values were provided; no much bigger clone lies one nucleotide off. No immune events such as infections were documented for the healthy donors during the collection period. Blood repertoires from healthy donors were used as a training cohort for calibrating time-dependent variance in a beta-binomial model of differential abundance of T-cell clones. There were some 10 healthy donors in the training cohort, of whom 3 were female and 7 were male. The donors were between roughly 25 and 64 years old, with an average age of about 40 years. Whole blood from each healthy donor was obtained from a commercial supplier and was collected at three time points 2 to 3 weeks apart. For immunosequencing, genomic DNA was extracted from whole blood that had not been sorted. This record comes from a study of identifying expanded T cells in peripheral blood (dated by TCRdb to the late 2010s). Broadly, across the study: Four technical replicates, made by sequencing separate aliquots from the same pool of genomic DNA, were compared pairwise.

CDR1 and CDR2, looked up from the germline V gene, are SGHTA and FQGNSA. From cysteine to phenylalanine, the CDR3 is 16 amino acids long. Just the 48-base CDR3 DNA is kept, in frame starting at base 1. V and J are trimmed by 5 bases and 5 bases, and the gene matches miss 6 bases of the junction. Study-wide conclusions, independent of this receptor: Variance in clone template counts between approximately 2-week samples significantly increased with total template count across all healthy donors. The authors expected biological variance in healthy repertoires might increase further over much longer intervals such as months to years. Across all healthy-donor time intervals, the beta-binomial model significantly lowered both the number of clones called differentially abundant and the false-positive rate. The binomial model flagged about 1.3 differentially abundant clones between technical replicates, compared with about 16 over two weeks and roughly 19 over four weeks.

TCRbeta CDR3 regions were profiled by bias-controlled multiplex PCR amplification of genomic DNA with the immunoSEQ Assay. Processing in the source paper ran as follows. To quantify the absolute abundance of each unique TCRbeta CDR3 region, the sequences were collapsed and filtered. Differential abundance was tested with a binomial (Fisher-equivalent) model and with a beta-binomial model adding time-dependent variance fitted from healthy donors. Clones with fewer than 5 combined templates were removed, and differential abundance was called for clones with a Benjamini-Hochberg FDR below 0.01. In the beta-binomial model, variance was expressed as a function of the total template count across the two samples, in the form v = (b*log(k)+a)^2. Sourced from immuneACCESS, this table was stored by TCRdb with only in-frame sequences that have V and J called. A share of the clones is absent; for the studies checked, an unresolved V gene accounts for under half, and the remainder has no known explanation. V, J and clone size derive from that table, while D and trimming were established from the DNA sequence. The sample table shows approximately 100,000 clones, and around 85% are seen once. The biggest ten clones account for 17% of the sample.

The chain is encoded by TRBV7-2 joined to TRBJ2-5, with 15 middle bases fitting TRBD2. Input material: blood. This sequence originates from a person aged 18-69 years in good health. At the DNA level, the sequence is TGTGCCAGCAGCCCTTGGACTAGCGGGGGGGCGGAGACCCAGTACTTC. It encodes CASSPWTSGGAETQYF.